A single sample is the source of the 3 T cell receptor beta chains below, sequenced in a study of blood T cells in healthy people across ages. Then a second PCR, running roughly 7 to 11 cycles, was carried out with a sample-barcoded 5' primer and a J-beta primer mix. MiXCR was run by TCRdb on the 5' RACE reads, yielding one entry per CDR3 protein. The sample has 850,000 to 1,300,000 distinct CDR3 sequences, under 55% seen once. The sample taken for sequencing was blood. These receptors were obtained from a woman in her sixties in good health.

CDR3 sequence (DNA): TGTGCCAGCAGCACCGGGACAGGGGGCGTTTCACCCCTCCACTTT. Amino acid sequence: CASSTGTGGVSPLHF. This chain links TRBV7-8 with TRBJ1-6, with 12 bases that match TRBD1. Germline CDR1 is SGHVS and CDR2 is FQNEAQ. With 5 bases clipped from V and 9 bases from J, the junction kept 5 bases outside the gene matches. This CDR3 is 15 amino acids long. The full variable domain, with the rest looked up from reference TRBV7-8 and TRBJ1-6, is GAGVSQSPRYKVAKRGQDVALRCDPISGHVSLFWYQQALGQGPEFLTYFQNEAQLDKSGLPSDRFFAERPEGSVSTLKIQRTQQEDSAVYLCASSTGTGGVSPLHFGNGTRLTVT.

The chain links TRBV2 to TRBJ2-4, with 11 nucleotides matching TRBD1. Germline V gene sequence: CDR1 SNHLY, CDR2 FYNNEI. The CDR3 sequence is 17 residues long. J gave up 2 bases and V 0 bases, and 3 bases lay outside the gene matches. The CDR3 region has the DNA TGTGCCAGCAGTGAAGCGGGACAGGGGGTCACCAAAAACATTCAGTACTTC. The encoded protein is CASSEAGQGVTKNIQYF.

J is TRBJ1-1 and V is TRBV5-5; 8 bases agree with TRBD1. V lost 4 bases and J lost 6; bases outside the gene matches: 11. CDR1 is SGHKS, CDR2 YYEKEE, per germline (reference sequence). This CDR3 comprises 15 residues. In DNA, the CDR3 is TGTGCCAGCAGCCCTCAGACAGGGGAGGGCCCTGAAGCTTTCTTT. Translating gives CASSPQTGEGPEAFF.